This T cell receptor beta chain is from a study of CD8 T cells in ankylosing spondylitis. General study points: Reported data indicate significant enrichment of disease-linked clones within matched ankylosing spondylitis synovial fluid. Those disease-linked clones were CD8+; they were also relatively rare in peripheral blood. Apparently characteristic of ankylosing spondylitis blood was a TCR beta motif (roughly eight highly homologous variants).

This clonotype was seen ten or more times. Its target is unknown. The CDR3 spans 15 residues. Trimming stripped 0 bases from V and 10 bases from J, with 15 bases between. Germline V gives CDR1 ENHRY, CDR2 SYGVKD. Making use of molecular barcodes, quantitative 5'-RACE generated TCR beta libraries. TCRdb used MiXCR to reprocess the 5' RACE reads, holding one entry per CDR3 protein. The sample gives under 400,000 distinct CDR3 sequences, roughly 11% of which show up once; 9.1% is in the top ten. The TCR was taken from a female donor with ankylosing spondylitis or in good health (not recorded which). The chain is built from TRBV10-3 and TRBJ1-4, with D possibly TRBD1 on 6 matching bases. The sequenced sample consisted of blood, either unsorted or a sorted T cell fraction (not recorded which). CDR3 DNA: TGTGCCATCAGTGAGTCGAAGGGGGGCGCGGGAAAACTGTTTTTT. Translated, it gives CAISESKGGAGKLFF.